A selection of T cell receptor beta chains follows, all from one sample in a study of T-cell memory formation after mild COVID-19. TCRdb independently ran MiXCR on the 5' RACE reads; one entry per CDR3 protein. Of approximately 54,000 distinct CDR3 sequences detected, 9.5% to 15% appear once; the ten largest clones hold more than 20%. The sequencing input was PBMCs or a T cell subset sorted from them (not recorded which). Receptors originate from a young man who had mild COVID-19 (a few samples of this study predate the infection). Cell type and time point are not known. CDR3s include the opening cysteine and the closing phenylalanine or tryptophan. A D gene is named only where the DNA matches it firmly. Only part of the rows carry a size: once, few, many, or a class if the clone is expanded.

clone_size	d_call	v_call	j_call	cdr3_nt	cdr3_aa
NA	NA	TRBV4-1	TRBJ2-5	TGCGCCAGCAGCCAAGACGTCGGACCGTCGCAAGAGACCCAGTACTTC	CASSQDVGPSQETQYF
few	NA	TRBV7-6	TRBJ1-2	TGTGCCAGCAGCTTAGCGCTGGGTCCTGGATATGGCTACACCTTC	CASSLALGPGYGYTF
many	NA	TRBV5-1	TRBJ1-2	TGCGCCAGCAGCCCCTCGGTGGGATCTGGAGGCTACACCTTC	CASSPSVGSGGYTF
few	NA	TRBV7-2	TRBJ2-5	TGTGCCAGCAGCCCTAGACGACAAGAGACCCAGTACTTC	CASSPRRQETQYF
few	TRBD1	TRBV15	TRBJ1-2	TGTGCCACCAGCAGAGACCGGGACAGATACTATGGCTACACCTTC	CATSRDRDRYYGYTF
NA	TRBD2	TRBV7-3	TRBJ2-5	TGTGCCAGCAGCTTTGCGGGGGACGGAACCCAGTACTTC	CASSFAGDGTQYF
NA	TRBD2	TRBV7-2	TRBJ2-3	TGTGCCAGCAGGTACCCCAGACTAGCGGGGGGCCCAGATACGCAGTATTTT	CASRYPRLAGGPDTQYF
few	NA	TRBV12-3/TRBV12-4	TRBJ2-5	TGTGCCAGCAGTTTGGGCAGGGCTAAAGAGACCCAGTACTTC	CASSLGRAKETQYF
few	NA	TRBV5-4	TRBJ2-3	TGTGCCAGCAGCCCAAGCGGAGATGACACAGATACGCAGTATTTT	CASSPSGDDTDTQYF
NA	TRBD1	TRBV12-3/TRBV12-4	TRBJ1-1	TGTGCCAGCAGTCTGCTCTGGGACAGGGGTAACACTGAAGCTTTCTTT	CASSLLWDRGNTEAFF
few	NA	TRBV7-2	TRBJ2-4	TGTGCCAGCAGCTTAGCGCAGAGCCTAGCCAAAAACATTCAGTACTTC	CASSLAQSLAKNIQYF
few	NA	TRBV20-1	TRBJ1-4	TGCAGTGCTGCGGGTCCTACAGGGCAGGTTTCCACTAATGAAAAACTGTTTTTT	CSAAGPTGQVSTNEKLFF
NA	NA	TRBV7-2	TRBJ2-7	TGTGCCAGCAGCTTAAATCCCGGGACGGCGACCTACGAGCAGTACTTC	CASSLNPGTATYEQYF
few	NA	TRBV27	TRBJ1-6	TGTGCCAGCAGTTTTGGCGCTTCCCTCCACTTT	CASSFGASLHF